Below are 2 T cell receptor beta chains sequenced from a single sample in a study of cytomegalovirus exposure and HLA in healthy donors. Profiled with immunoSEQ multiplex PCR; TCRdb holds only in-frame clones, not every one. The sample holds about 360,000 clones, around 86% seen once. Sequencing was carried out using PBMCs. These receptors came from a young woman in good health and CMV-seronegative.

This chain links TRBV28 with TRBJ2-5; 8 nucleotides match TRBD2. Trimming took 3 bases from V and 0 from J; bases not matched to a gene: 9. Germline CDR1 and CDR2: MDHEN and SYDVKM. The CDR3 is 17 residues long. The CDR3: CASSLGTSGKYQETQYF. The CDR3 nucleotides are TGTGCCAGCAGTTTGGGAACTAGCGGAAAGTACCAAGAGACCCAGTACTTC. Combining the CDR3 with reference TRBV28 and TRBJ2-5 gives the whole variable domain DVKVTQSSRYLVKRTGEKVFLECVQDMDHENMFWYRQDPGLGLRLIYFSYDVKMKEKGDIPEGYSVSREKKERFSLILESASTNQTSMYLCASSLGTSGKYQETQYFGPGTRLLVL.

The chain joins TRBV5-1 to TRBJ2-7; TRBD2 aligns across 8 bases. CDR1 is SGHRS and CDR2 is YFSETQ in the germline V gene. This CDR3 region has 15 residues. Trimming at V came to 4 bases and at J to 5 bases, leaving 11 bases not matched to a gene. DNA of the CDR3: TGCGCCAGCAGCCCGGGATACTATAGCGGGGACGAGCAGTACTTC. Its translation is CASSPGYYSGDEQYF.